These 12 T cell receptor beta chains were sequenced from one sample in a study of CD8+ T cells in alopecia areata. Extraction of RNA preceded its reverse transcription into cDNA, which served as the sequencing template. The table came from immunoSEQ multiplex PCR; TCRdb's copy has only in-frame clones and leaves some out. The table records 130,000 or so clones, around 86% of them present only once. The treatment is: oral pan-JAK inhibitor, 5-10 mg twice daily. This specimen was CD8+ T cells sorted from blood, taken at week 4, from a patient treated with tofacitinib. The source of these receptors is a human donor with alopecia areata.

The rearrangement uses TRBV27 and TRBJ1-2, with a tentative D call TRBD1 (5 bases). V was cut by 7 bases and J by 8 bases, with 17 bases left in between. Germline CDR1 reads MNHEY; CDR2 reads SMNVEV (reference sequence). The CDR3 length is 13 residues. The CDR3 nucleotides read TGTGCCAGCACTCAGACCGGGGCAGAGGGCTACACCTTC. Translated, it gives CASTQTGAEGYTF.

The V and J genes are TRBV12-5 and TRBJ2-7, with D uncertain. CDR3 length: 15 amino acids. Germline V gives CDR1 LGHNT, CDR2 FRNRAP. V dropped 4 bases and J dropped 0 bases, with 13 bases sitting between them. The CDR3 loop is CASGYSKGSSYEQYF. Written as DNA, the CDR3 is TGTGCTAGTGGTTACAGCAAAGGAAGCTCCTACGAGCAGTACTTC.

Notes on this clone: Mismatch with germline at one junction end may stem from a read error. The V and J genes are TRBV10-3 and TRBJ1-6, with TRBD1 identical over 9 bases. Germline assignment: CDR1 ENHRY and CDR2 SYGVKD. The CDR3 loop spans 14 amino acids. CDR3 residues: CASSGGTGNSPLHF. CDR3 DNA sequence: TGTGCCAGCAGTGGAGGGACAGGGAATTCACCCCTCCACTTT.

This chain joins TRBV7-2 and TRBJ1-5, with D unclear. V gave up 1 base and J gave up 13 bases, with 17 bases separating them. Germline values: CDR1 SGHTA, CDR2 FQGNSA. This CDR3 is 14 amino acids long. In nucleotides, the CDR3 is TGTGCCAGCAGCTTAGAGGCGGCCCCCTCCATTCAGCATTTT. Translating it yields CASSLEAAPSIQHF.

The gene calls are TRBV5-1 and TRBJ2-3; D might be TRBD2 (6 bases). Trimming took off 7 bases at V and 2 bases at J, with 11 bases between the two ends. The V gene's germline CDR1 is SGHRS and CDR2 YFSETQ. This CDR3 has 13 amino acids. The CDR3 DNA reads TGCGCCAGCCGGAGGGACGACACAGATACGCAGTATTTT. It specifies CASRRDDTDTQYF.

The V gene is TRBV7-2, the J gene TRBJ2-1, with 9 bases matching TRBD2. The J segment lost 4 bases and the V segment lost 1 base, leaving 8 bases of the junction unmatched. Looked up from germline, CDR1 is SGHTA and CDR2 is FQGNSA. This CDR3 spans 17 amino acids. For the CDR3, the DNA is TGTGCCAGCAGCTTAGAAGGAGCGGGGGGCCCGTACAATGAGCAGTTCTTC. This codes for CASSLEGAGGPYNEQFF.

This sequence joins TRBV9 and TRBJ1-1; D unclear. The CDR3 runs 14 residues. The V gene's germline CDR1 is SGDLS and CDR2 YYNGEE. V lost 4 bases, J lost 3 bases, and 13 bases lay in between. The CDR3 protein is CASSPPRRDTEAFF. The CDR3 nucleotides read TGTGCCAGCAGCCCCCCACGGCGGGACACTGAAGCTTTCTTT.

This CDR3 is CASSSDWEQYF. CDR3 in DNA: TGTGCCAGCAGCTCCGACTGGGAGCAGTACTTC. The rearrangement uses TRBV7-9 and TRBJ2-7; D call uncertain. Germline V gives CDR1 SEHNR, CDR2 FQNEAQ (reference sequence). The CDR3 length is 11 residues. Trimming removed 4 bases at V and 7 bases at J, with 8 bases between.

V usage is TRBV19 and J usage is TRBJ2-1; 7 bases fit TRBD2. The germline V gene has CDR1 LNHDA and CDR2 SQIVND (reference sequence). After removal of 11 bases from V and 8 bases from J, the junction contained 15 bases not matched to a gene. This CDR3 region has 14 residues. The CDR3, as DNA: TGTGCCGTTTCCCTCGAGCGGGAAAGCGATGAGCAGTTCTTC. It translates to CAVSLERESDEQFF.

The chain uses TRBV7-9 and TRBJ1-1; possibly TRBD1 for D (6 bases). CDR3 size: 16 residues. CDR1 is SEHNR, CDR2 FQNEAQ, per germline (reference sequence). The V and J ends lost 7 bases and 3 bases respectively, with 21 bases between them. The CDR3 here is CASTLEGWDIHTEAFF. DNA of the CDR3: TGTGCCAGCACCCTCGAGGGATGGGACATACACACTGAAGCTTTCTTT.

The chain has TRBV9 and TRBJ2-1, with TRBD2 matching 7 bases. This CDR3 comprises 16 residues. Germline V gene lookup returns CDR1 SGDLS and CDR2 YYNGEE. V gave up 1 base and J gave up 8 bases; unmatched junction bases: 12. The CDR3 reads CASSVTRREWQDEQFF. CDR3 DNA sequence: TGTGCCAGCAGCGTAACCAGGCGGGAGTGGCAGGATGAGCAGTTCTTC.

J is TRBJ2-3 and V is TRBV27; TRBD2 matches at 16 bases. Germline CDR1 MNHEY, CDR2 SMNVEV (reference sequence). The CDR3 is 17 amino acids. V trimming: 7 bases; J trimming: 6 bases; junction bases outside the gene matches: 10. CDR3 loop: CASIDPGLAGGRDTQYF. CDR3 nucleotide sequence: TGTGCCAGCATCGACCCGGGACTAGCGGGAGGGCGGGATACGCAGTATTTT.